This T cell receptor beta chain is drawn from a study of response to subunit inactivated influenza vaccine. TCRdb re-called the RT-PCR reads through MiXCR, storing one row per CDR3 protein. The sample records around 530,000 distinct CDR3 sequences, approximately 17% being singletons. To note about this clonotype: Its target is not known.

The CDR3 contains 16 residues. Germline V gene sequence: CDR1 LNHDA, CDR2 SQIVND (reference sequence). V was clipped by 7 bases and J by 5 bases; unmatched bases: 14. Regarding the study as a whole: Authors suggested each seasonal flu vaccination may recruit only limited numbers of new T cells.

The source of this sequence is a man aged 50-75 years who received an inactivated influenza vaccine. The chain couples TRBV19 to TRBJ2-3; 8 positions agree with TRBD1. The specimen comprised CD4+ T cells sorted from PBMCs, sampled about 24 months after vaccination. CDR3 in amino acids: CASKGWGRGLGDTQYF. The CDR3 nucleotides read TGTGCCAGTAAAGGGTGGGGCAGGGGGCTTGGAGATACGCAGTATTTT.